This TCR beta chain was captured by sequencing in a study of cytomegalovirus exposure and HLA in healthy donors. General study findings and limits: Trimming of TCR beta V- and J-genes showed a link, identified in a later analysis, to a missense DCLRE1C variant. Many donors shared some public TCRs, even though most TCR sequences were rare.

As regards this clone: Its specificity is not known.

The CDR3 loop spans 14 amino acids. V shed 1 base and J 1 base; nucleotides not matched to a gene: 0. The V gene's germline CDR1 is SGHTA and CDR2 FQGNSA. Sampled while nominally healthy, donors likely had unrecorded immune exposures. Primers for the PCR totalled 60 Vbeta and 13 Jbeta. The assay was immunoSEQ multiplex PCR, and TCRdb's table has in-frame clones only and misses some. This table holds about 41,000 clones, approximately 84% found once. The chain uses TRBV7-2 and TRBJ1-1, with 7 bases that match TRBD1. The sequenced sample consisted of PBMCs. The TCR comes from a middle-aged man in good health and CMV-seronegative. Here the CDR3 DNA reads TGTGCCAGCAGCTTAGGGACAGGGAACACTGAAGCTTTCTTT. Protein: CASSLGTGNTEAFF.